This record looks at one T cell receptor (beta chain) sequence and its context. Its antigen is unknown. This sample is drawn from a study of cytomegalovirus exposure and HLA in healthy donors. Study in general: It was reported in a later analysis that the 100 to 150 validation repertoires used the same platform as the 650 to 800 first-cohort repertoires. Study-wide results and caveats: Altogether, about 160 TCR beta chains were recorded as cytomegalovirus-associated.

The donors were members of the validation cohort comprising about 120 subjects, separate from the approximately 630-subject first cohort. Clones were sequenced by immunoSEQ multiplex PCR, and TCRdb holds only the in-frame ones, with some missing. The repertoire has fewer than 200,000 clones, around 85% of them found once; the top ten carry about 15%. The sequenced sample was PBMCs. The clonotype was recovered from a man between 18 and 35 years old in good health and CMV-seropositive.

For the CDR3, the DNA is TGTGCCAGCAGCTTGGACAGGGAGGGGACCCAGTACTTC. Residues: CASSLDREGTQYF. The chain couples TRBV7-2 to TRBJ2-5; D possibly corresponds to TRBD1 (8 bases). The V gene's germline CDR1 is SGHTA and CDR2 FQGNSA. The V end lost 3 bases, the J end lost 7 bases, and 12 bases lay between the germline ends. This CDR3 is built from 13 residues.